The T cell receptor (beta chain) described here comes from a study of T cells in Graves' hyperthyroidism and ophthalmopathy. V lost 10 bases, J lost 1 base, and 7 bases stayed unmatched. The germline CDR1 and CDR2 sequences are SNHLY and FYNNEI. The CDR3 is 14 amino acids. Disease lasting under 3 months, a NOSPECS grade of at least 4, and a Clinical Activity Score of at least 3 were features of the ophthalmopathy patients. Out of over 9 ml of fresh peripheral blood came the PBMCs. This clonotype was seen many times. Its target is unknown. Study-level results: Clonotypes that were expanded in thyroid above 0.001 mostly appeared in blood too.

It was RNA transcripts that yielded the amplified TCR beta CDR3 regions. The HTBI primer set was used in a first-round RT-PCR of the TCR CDR3. TCRdb redid the calling of the multiplex PCR reads with MiXCR, one entry per CDR3 protein. This table holds hundreds of thousands of distinct CDR3 sequences, roughly a quarter found once. Sequences were obtained from blood. The chain combines TRBV2 with TRBJ1-5; 7 nucleotides align to TRBD1. The sequence derives from a woman between 40 and 55 years old with Graves' ophthalmopathy. CDR3 amino acids: CATADRESNQPQHF. DNA of the CDR3: TGTGCCACCGCAGACAGGGAAAGCAATCAGCCCCAGCATTTT.